Following are 2 T cell receptor beta chains from one sample sequenced in a study of OX40 agonist ivuxolimab in advanced cancers. The assay was immunoSEQ multiplex PCR, and TCRdb's table has in-frame clones only and misses some. The table lists 60,000 to 70,000 clones, 82% of them singletons. The sample in question was CD4+ or CD8+ T cells sorted from blood, obtained in a trial of the OX40 agonist ivuxolimab. These receptor sequences come from an adult with an advanced solid tumor such as melanoma, head and neck, liver or kidney cancer.

The J gene is TRBJ1-2, the V gene TRBV29-1; the D gene is possibly TRBD1 (5 bases). CDR1 and CDR2 (germline): SQVTM, ANQGSEA. The CDR3 length is 11 residues. V lost 6 bases and J lost 9, with 14 bases in between. CDR3 sequence reads: CSVMTALSYTF. The CDR3 bases are TGCAGCGTAATGACAGCCTTGAGCTACACCTTC.

The chain employs TRBV7-9 and TRBJ2-3; 9 bases fit TRBD1. Germline CDR1 and CDR2: SEHNR and FQNEAQ (reference sequence). Trimming cost V 4 bases and J 4 bases; bases outside gene matches: 6. The CDR3 is 15 residues long. In nucleotides, the CDR3 is TGTGCCAGCAGCTCTGGGACAGGGCCAGCAGATACGCAGTATTTT. Its translation: CASSSGTGPADTQYF.